A selection of T cell receptor beta chains follows, all from one sample in a study of radiotherapy plus CTLA-4 blockade in lung cancer. Assay: immunoSEQ multiplex PCR; the TCRdb copy retains only in-frame clones and omits some. The table has over 100,000 clones, about 87% seen once. Source: peripheral blood, taken from a patient treated with radiotherapy plus ipilimumab. These receptors were collected from a human donor with non-small cell lung cancer that progressed on radiotherapy plus ipilimumab. The CDR3 runs from the conserved cysteine through the conserved F or W. D genes are given only for firm matches. Some rows mark clone size as missing; the rest say once, few, many or name a class of expanded clone.

j_gene: TRBJ2-7
abundance: .
v_gene: TRBV5-1
d_gene: .
CDR3aa: CASSLTPGRDEQYF
CDR3nt: TGCGCCAGCAGCTTGACCCCCGGGAGAGACGAGCAGTACTTC

j_gene: TRBJ1-2
abundance: .
v_gene: TRBV30
d_gene: .
CDR3aa: CAWSHGGNYGYTF
CDR3nt: TGTGCCTGGAGTCACGGCGGGAACTATGGCTACACCTTC

j_gene: TRBJ1-1
abundance: once
v_gene: TRBV27
d_gene: .
CDR3aa: CASSPRMRTEAFF
CDR3nt: TGTGCCAGCAGTCCCCGGATGAGGACTGAAGCTTTCTTT

j_gene: TRBJ1-4
abundance: once
v_gene: TRBV5-1
d_gene: TRBD1
CDR3aa: CASTLSQGLGEKLFF
CDR3nt: TGCGCCAGTACCCTATCACAGGGGTTGGGTGAAAAACTGTTTTTT

j_gene: TRBJ2-3
abundance: .
v_gene: TRBV6-1
d_gene: TRBD2
CDR3aa: CASSVRLAGSTDTQYF
CDR3nt: TGTGCCAGCAGTGTCAGACTAGCGGGAAGCACAGATACGCAGTATTTT

j_gene: TRBJ1-3
abundance: .
v_gene: TRBV15
d_gene: .
CDR3aa: CATSRQPMPSGNTIYF
CDR3nt: TGTGCCACCAGCAGACAACCGATGCCCTCTGGAAACACCATATATTTT

j_gene: TRBJ2-5
abundance: .
v_gene: TRBV30
d_gene: TRBD2
CDR3aa: CAWSERIAGGETQYF
CDR3nt: TGTGCCTGGAGTGAGAGAATAGCGGGAGGAGAGACCCAGTACTTC

j_gene: TRBJ2-1
abundance: once
v_gene: TRBV19
d_gene: .
CDR3aa: CASSSDRPRGSSHEQFF
CDR3nt: TGTGCCAGTAGTTCCGACCGCCCGAGGGGGAGTAGCCATGAGCAGTTCTTC

j_gene: TRBJ2-3
abundance: .
v_gene: TRBV19
d_gene: .
CDR3aa: CASKRTRGGTDTQYF
CDR3nt: TGTGCCAGTAAAAGGACGAGAGGGGGTACAGATACGCAGTATTTT

j_gene: TRBJ2-3
abundance: .
v_gene: TRBV28
d_gene: .
CDR3aa: CASSLYSEQYF
CDR3nt: TGTGCCAGCAGTTTGTACAGTGAGCAGTATTTT

j_gene: TRBJ2-3
abundance: .
v_gene: TRBV2
d_gene: .
CDR3aa: CASLSAGRGDTQYF
CDR3nt: TGTGCCAGCTTATCAGCAGGGAGGGGGGATACGCAGTATTTT

j_gene: TRBJ2-7
abundance: .
v_gene: TRBV6-6
d_gene: .
CDR3aa: CASSPQGEQYF
CDR3nt: TGTGCCAGCAGCCCCCAAGGGGAGCAGTACTTC

j_gene: TRBJ2-6
abundance: .
v_gene: TRBV12-5
d_gene: TRBD1
CDR3aa: CASGPPRGSGANVLTF
CDR3nt: TGTGCTAGTGGCCCGCCCAGGGGGTCCGGGGCCAACGTCCTGACTTTC

j_gene: TRBJ2-1
abundance: .
v_gene: TRBV4-2
d_gene: TRBD2
CDR3aa: CASSQVGARTSDVREQFF
CDR3nt: TGTGCCAGCAGCCAAGTAGGGGCAAGGACTAGCGACGTCCGAGAGCAGTTCTTC

j_gene: TRBJ2-5
abundance: .
v_gene: TRBV11-2
d_gene: .
CDR3aa: CASSSQRETQYF
CDR3nt: TGTGCCAGCAGCTCCCAACGTGAGACCCAGTACTTC

j_gene: TRBJ1-5
abundance: .
v_gene: TRBV7-2
d_gene: .
CDR3aa: CASSLDRVEQPQHF
CDR3nt: TGTGCCAGCAGCTTAGACAGGGTTGAGCAGCCCCAGCATTTT

j_gene: TRBJ2-7
abundance: .
v_gene: TRBV12-5
d_gene: .
CDR3aa: CASGLVVGSSYEQYF
CDR3nt: TGTGCTAGTGGTTTGGTAGTCGGGAGCTCCTACGAGCAGTACTTC

j_gene: TRBJ2-5
abundance: .
v_gene: TRBV10-3
d_gene: TRBD2
CDR3aa: CAIGAGEETQYF
CDR3nt: TGTGCCATCGGAGCGGGAGAAGAGACCCAGTACTTC

j_gene: TRBJ2-2
abundance: once
v_gene: TRBV29-1
d_gene: .
CDR3aa: CSVEISVAGELFF
CDR3nt: TGCAGCGTTGAAATTTCTGTAGCCGGGGAGCTGTTTTTT

j_gene: TRBJ2-1
abundance: .
v_gene: TRBV5-1
d_gene: .
CDR3aa: CASRERGDEQFF
CDR3nt: TGCGCCAGCAGGGAGAGGGGAGATGAGCAGTTCTTC

j_gene: TRBJ1-5
abundance: .
v_gene: TRBV2
d_gene: TRBD1
CDR3aa: CASRTGANQPQHF
CDR3nt: TGTGCCAGCAGGACAGGGGCAAATCAGCCCCAGCATTTT

j_gene: TRBJ2-7
abundance: .
v_gene: TRBV5-5
d_gene: .
CDR3aa: CASSLELYEQYF
CDR3nt: TGTGCCAGCAGCTTGGAACTGTACGAGCAGTACTTC

j_gene: TRBJ2-3
abundance: .
v_gene: TRBV5-1
d_gene: .
CDR3aa: CASSLGGGTQYF
CDR3nt: TGCGCCAGCAGCTTGGGTGGGGGTACGCAGTATTTT

j_gene: TRBJ2-7
abundance: .
v_gene: TRBV7-3
d_gene: .
CDR3aa: CASSPRFGSYEQYF
CDR3nt: TGTGCCAGCAGCCCACGGTTCGGCTCCTACGAGCAGTACTTC

j_gene: TRBJ1-4
abundance: .
v_gene: TRBV27
d_gene: .
CDR3aa: CASSDNNEKLFF
CDR3nt: TGTGCCAGCAGTGATAATAATGAAAAACTGTTTTTT

j_gene: TRBJ2-4
abundance: .
v_gene: TRBV2
d_gene: TRBD2
CDR3aa: CASSETHSGAAKNIQYF
CDR3nt: TGTGCCAGCAGTGAGACCCATAGCGGGGCAGCCAAAAACATTCAGTACTTC

j_gene: TRBJ2-2
abundance: once
v_gene: TRBV7-6
d_gene: .
CDR3aa: CASTQRVDSRGELFF
CDR3nt: TGTGCCAGCACCCAAAGGGTGGACAGTCGCGGGGAGCTGTTTTTT

j_gene: TRBJ1-4
abundance: few
v_gene: TRBV7-9
d_gene: .
CDR3aa: CASSLANSNEKLFF
CDR3nt: TGTGCCAGCAGCTTAGCCAACAGTAATGAAAAACTGTTTTTT

j_gene: TRBJ2-2
abundance: .
v_gene: TRBV19
d_gene: .
CDR3aa: CASSVGVAGELFF
CDR3nt: TGTGCCAGTAGCGTAGGGGTAGCCGGGGAGCTGTTTTTT

j_gene: TRBJ2-5
abundance: .
v_gene: TRBV6-1
d_gene: TRBD1
CDR3aa: CASSRGTGSRETQYF
CDR3nt: TGTGCCAGCAGTCGGGGGACAGGGTCGCGGGAGACCCAGTACTTC

j_gene: TRBJ1-2
abundance: .
v_gene: TRBV27
d_gene: .
CDR3aa: CASSFRESSGGYTF
CDR3nt: TGTGCCAGCAGTTTTAGGGAATCGTCGGGGGGCTACACCTTC

j_gene: TRBJ1-2
abundance: .
v_gene: TRBV7-8
d_gene: .
CDR3aa: CASSLEERINYGYTF
CDR3nt: TGTGCCAGCAGCTTAGAAGAGCGAATTAACTATGGCTACACCTTC

j_gene: TRBJ2-7
abundance: .
v_gene: TRBV5-1
d_gene: TRBD2
CDR3aa: CASSPLAGGSYEQYF
CDR3nt: TGCGCCAGCAGTCCCCTAGCGGGAGGGTCCTACGAGCAGTACTTC

j_gene: TRBJ2-1
abundance: .
v_gene: TRBV6-1
d_gene: .
CDR3aa: CARQNEQFF
CDR3nt: TGTGCCAGACAAAATGAGCAGTTCTTC

j_gene: TRBJ2-7
abundance: .
v_gene: TRBV6-5
d_gene: .
CDR3aa: CASSYSAGASYEQYF
CDR3nt: TGTGCCAGCAGTTACTCGGCAGGGGCTTCCTACGAGCAGTACTTC

j_gene: TRBJ2-1
abundance: .
v_gene: TRBV5-1
d_gene: .
CDR3aa: CASSLSDSLNEQFF
CDR3nt: TGCGCCAGCAGCTTATCGGACTCCTTAAATGAGCAGTTCTTC

j_gene: TRBJ1-1
abundance: .
v_gene: TRBV7-9
d_gene: .
CDR3aa: CASTHAGEAFF
CDR3nt: TGTGCCAGCACCCATGCGGGTGAAGCTTTCTTT

j_gene: TRBJ2-5
abundance: .
v_gene: TRBV2
d_gene: .
CDR3aa: CASSERLGLETQYF
CDR3nt: TGTGCCAGCAGTGAAAGACTGGGTTTAGAGACCCAGTACTTC

j_gene: TRBJ2-3
abundance: .
v_gene: TRBV18
d_gene: .
CDR3aa: CASSPPEVSDTQYF
CDR3nt: TGTGCCAGCTCACCACCGGAGGTTTCAGATACGCAGTATTTT

j_gene: TRBJ2-7
abundance: .
v_gene: TRBV13
d_gene: TRBD2
CDR3aa: CASSFVAGGPGEQYF
CDR3nt: TGTGCCAGCAGCTTCGTAGCGGGAGGGCCAGGCGAGCAGTACTTC

j_gene: TRBJ2-5
abundance: .
v_gene: TRBV6-1
d_gene: .
CDR3aa: CASSGRGGSETQYF
CDR3nt: TGTGCCAGCAGTGGTCGGGGAGGATCGGAGACCCAGTACTTC

j_gene: TRBJ1-2
abundance: .
v_gene: TRBV18
d_gene: .
CDR3aa: CASSPPAEPYGYTF
CDR3nt: TGTGCCAGCTCACCGCCCGCGGAACCTTATGGCTACACCTTC

j_gene: TRBJ2-1
abundance: .
v_gene: TRBV7-8
d_gene: TRBD2
CDR3aa: CASSWGGLAEQFF
CDR3nt: TGTGCCAGCAGCTGGGGGGGACTAGCGGAGCAGTTCTTC

j_gene: TRBJ1-2
abundance: .
v_gene: TRBV6-1
d_gene: .
CDR3aa: CASSDWGHGYTF
CDR3nt: TGTGCCAGCAGTGATTGGGGGCATGGCTACACCTTC

j_gene: TRBJ2-2
abundance: .
v_gene: TRBV7-8
d_gene: .
CDR3aa: CASSFRSRSSNTGELFF
CDR3nt: TGTGCCAGCAGCTTTCGCAGTCGGTCTTCGAACACCGGGGAGCTGTTTTTT

j_gene: TRBJ2-2
abundance: .
v_gene: TRBV5-1
d_gene: TRBD2
CDR3aa: CASSLGTGSWAGLAGPSRTGELFF
CDR3nt: TGCGCCAGCAGCTTGGGAACCGGGTCCTGGGCGGGACTAGCGGGACCCTCGAGGACCGGGGAGCTGTTTTTT

j_gene: TRBJ1-1
abundance: .
v_gene: TRBV19
d_gene: .
CDR3aa: CASRGLRTQIQNTEAFF
CDR3nt: TGTGCCAGTAGGGGTTTAAGGACTCAAATACAGAACACTGAAGCTTTCTTT

j_gene: TRBJ2-2
abundance: .
v_gene: TRBV29-1
d_gene: .
CDR3aa: CSVEGGQRTGELFF
CDR3nt: TGCAGCGTGGAAGGCGGACAACGAACCGGGGAGCTGTTTTTT

j_gene: TRBJ2-3
abundance: .
v_gene: TRBV21-1
d_gene: .
CDR3aa: CASRSGTANRRTDTQYF
CDR3nt: TGTGCCAGCAGATCCGGGACAGCAAACCGACGCACAGATACGCAGTATTTT

j_gene: TRBJ1-5
abundance: .
v_gene: TRBV28
d_gene: .
CDR3aa: CASSLIGNQPQHF
CDR3nt: TGTGCCAGCAGTTTAATAGGCAATCAGCCCCAGCATTTT

j_gene: TRBJ2-5
abundance: .
v_gene: TRBV29-1
d_gene: .
CDR3aa: CSSREGAGSETQYF
CDR3nt: TGCAGCTCCAGGGAGGGGGCGGGGTCGGAGACCCAGTACTTC

j_gene: TRBJ1-3
abundance: few
v_gene: TRBV6-1
d_gene: TRBD1
CDR3aa: CASSATGTGATGNTIYF
CDR3nt: TGTGCCAGCAGTGCTACCGGGACAGGGGCCACTGGAAACACCATATATTTT

j_gene: TRBJ1-1
abundance: .
v_gene: TRBV6-6
d_gene: .
CDR3aa: CASSPGGSEAFF
CDR3nt: TGTGCCAGCAGCCCGGGCGGGTCTGAAGCTTTCTTT

j_gene: TRBJ2-2
abundance: .
v_gene: TRBV5-1
d_gene: TRBD2
CDR3aa: CASSPPGGTGELFF
CDR3nt: TGCGCCAGCAGCCCCCCGGGGGGTACCGGGGAGCTGTTTTTT

j_gene: TRBJ1-4
abundance: .
v_gene: TRBV2
d_gene: .
CDR3aa: CASRPGEGANEKLFF
CDR3nt: TGTGCCAGCAGGCCAGGGGAGGGGGCTAATGAAAAACTGTTTTTT

j_gene: TRBJ2-1
abundance: once
v_gene: TRBV27
d_gene: TRBD1
CDR3aa: CASSSHKTPGDREQFF
CDR3nt: TGTGCCAGCAGTTCCCACAAAACGCCCGGGGACAGGGAGCAGTTCTTC

j_gene: TRBJ2-2
abundance: once
v_gene: TRBV6-1
d_gene: .
CDR3aa: CASAQGTNTGELFF
CDR3nt: TGTGCCAGCGCGCAGGGGACAAACACCGGGGAGCTGTTTTTT